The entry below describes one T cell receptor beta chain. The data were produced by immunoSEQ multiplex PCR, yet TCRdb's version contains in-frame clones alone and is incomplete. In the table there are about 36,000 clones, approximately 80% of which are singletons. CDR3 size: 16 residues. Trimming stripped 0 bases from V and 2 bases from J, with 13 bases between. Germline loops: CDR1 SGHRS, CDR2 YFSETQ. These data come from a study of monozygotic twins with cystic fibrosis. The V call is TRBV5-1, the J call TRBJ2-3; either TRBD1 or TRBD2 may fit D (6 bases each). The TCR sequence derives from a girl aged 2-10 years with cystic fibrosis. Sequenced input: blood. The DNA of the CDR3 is TGCGCCAGCAGCTTGGCCTTCGGGGGCCACACAGATACGCAGTATTTT. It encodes CASSLAFGGHTDTQYF.